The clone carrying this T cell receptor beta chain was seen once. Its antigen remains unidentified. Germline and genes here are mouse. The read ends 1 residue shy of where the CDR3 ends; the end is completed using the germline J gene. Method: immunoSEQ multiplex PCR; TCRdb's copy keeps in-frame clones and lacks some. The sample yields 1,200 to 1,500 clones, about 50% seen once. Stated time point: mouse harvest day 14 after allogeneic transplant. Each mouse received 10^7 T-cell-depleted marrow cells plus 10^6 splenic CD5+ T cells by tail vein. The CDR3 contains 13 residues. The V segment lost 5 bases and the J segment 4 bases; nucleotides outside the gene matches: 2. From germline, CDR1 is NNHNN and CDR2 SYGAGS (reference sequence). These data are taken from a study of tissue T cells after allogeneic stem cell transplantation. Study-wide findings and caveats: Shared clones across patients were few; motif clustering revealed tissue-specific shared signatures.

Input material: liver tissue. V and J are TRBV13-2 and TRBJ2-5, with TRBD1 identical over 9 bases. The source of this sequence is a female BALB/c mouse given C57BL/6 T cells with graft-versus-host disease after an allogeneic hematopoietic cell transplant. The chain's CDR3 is CASGGQGEDTQYF. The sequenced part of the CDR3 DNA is TGTGCCAGCGGGGGACAGGGAGAAGACACCCAGTAC.